Detailed here is one T cell receptor beta chain. The sample comes from a study of CD8 T cells in Susac syndrome. cDNA came from roughly 0.53 to 1 ug RNA primed by random hexamers. TCR beta CDR3 was amplified by immunoSEQ multiplex PCR. This amplification extended across 54 Vbeta and 13 Jbeta segments. TCRdb reprocessed the immunoSEQ multiplex PCR reads via MiXCR and lists one record per CDR3 protein. The sample yields around 170,000 distinct CDR3 sequences, approximately 94% seen once. The TCR comes from a human donor with Susac syndrome. Material: CD4+ T cells from PBMCs.

The CDR3 sequence is CASSERGPPRDEQFF. The CDR3 region has the DNA TGTGCCAGCAGTGAGCGGGGGCCCCCCCGGGATGAGCAGTTCTTC. V gene TRBV2 combines with J gene TRBJ2-1, with D maybe TRBD2 (7 bases). The CDR3 runs 15 residues. Trimming shortened V by 3 bases and J by 8 bases, and 17 bases separated the two germline ends. Germline values: CDR1 SNHLY, CDR2 FYNNEI.